The 20 T cell receptor beta chains below all came from one sample that was sequenced in a study of blood T cell repertoires in COVID-19. Assay used: immunoSEQ multiplex PCR; TCRdb lists only in-frame clones, some missing. The data contain more than 300,000 clones, approximately 91% of them singletons. Sequenced material: peripheral blood. These TCRs come from a woman between 65 and 79 years old with COVID-19, enrolled during active disease.

The rearrangement uses TRBV30 and TRBJ1-1; D perhaps matches TRBD1 (5 bases). The ends were cut back, 1 base at V and 6 bases at J, with 12 bases in the middle. CDR3 length: 13 amino acids. Germline V CDR1 and CDR2: GTSNPN, SVGIG (reference sequence). CDR3 loop: CAWSGGANSEAFF. DNA for the CDR3: TGTGCCTGGAGTGGTGGGGCAAACTCTGAAGCTTTCTTT.

CDR3 loop: CASSYSIQGGGNTIYF. CDR3 DNA sequence: TGTGCCAGCAGTTACTCCATTCAGGGGGGCGGAAACACCATATATTTT. V is TRBV6-5 and J is TRBJ1-3, with 7 bases aligning to TRBD1. After removal of 0 bases from V and 4 bases from J, the junction contained 6 bases not matched to a gene. The CDR3 is 16 residues long. Germline assignment: CDR1 MNHEY and CDR2 SVGAGI.

V gene TRBV7-9 combines with J gene TRBJ1-1; D is perhaps TRBD1 (5 bases). Trimming pared 7 bases from V and 5 bases from J, leaving 14 bases between. The CDR3 is 13 amino acids. Germline V gene sequence: CDR1 SEHNR, CDR2 FQNEAQ (reference sequence). CDR3 DNA sequence: TGTGCCAGCATCCTAGGAAGGGGAACTGAAGCTTTCTTT. It specifies CASILGRGTEAFF. Drawing the rest from reference TRBV7-9 and TRBJ1-1, the complete variable domain is DTGVSQNPRHKITKRGQNVTFRCDPISEHNRLYWYRQTLGQGPEFLTYFQNEAQLEKSRLLSDRFSAERPKGSFSTLEIQRTEQGDSAMYLCASILGRGTEAFFGQGTRLTVV.

The rearrangement links TRBV2 to TRBJ1-1; D is possibly TRBD1 (5 bases). V lost 6 bases, J lost 9 bases, and 20 bases lay in between. CDR3 length: 14 amino acids. CDR1 is SNHLY and CDR2 is FYNNEI in the germline V gene. CDR3 sequence reads: CASRNQGLILKAFF. The CDR3 DNA reads TGTGCCAGCAGGAACCAGGGCCTGATTTTGAAAGCTTTCTTT.

V is TRBV7-9 and J is TRBJ1-4, with D possibly matching TRBD1 (5 bases). V was pared by 4 bases and J by 4 bases, with 10 bases between. In germline, CDR1 is SEHNR, CDR2 FQNEAQ (reference sequence). The CDR3 is made up of 14 amino acids. CDR3 loop: CASSSGWGNEKLFF. CDR3 DNA sequence: TGTGCCAGCAGCTCAGGGTGGGGTAATGAAAAACTGTTTTTT.

The chain couples TRBV6-5 to TRBJ2-7, with D possibly TRBD1 on 6 matching bases. With 2 bases removed from V and 5 bases from J, the gap between germline ends came to 10 bases. The CDR3 spans 13 residues. The germline gives CDR1 MNHEY, CDR2 SVGAGI. The CDR3 sequence is CASSYRTVDEQYF. CDR3 bases: TGTGCCAGCAGTTACCGGACAGTTGACGAGCAGTACTTC.

The chain recombines TRBV3-1 (or the pseudogene TRBV3-2) with TRBJ2-3; D is possibly TRBD2 (5 bases). The CDR3 contains 13 residues. With 1 base removed from V and 8 bases from J, the gap between germline ends came to 10 bases. From germline, CDR1 is LGHDT and CDR2 YNNKEL (reference sequence). CDR3 nucleotide sequence: TGTGCCAGCAGCCAAGCGAGTGAGGGTACGCAGTATTTT. It specifies CASSQASEGTQYF.

This chain uses TRBV30 with TRBJ1-1, with TRBD1 matching over 8 bases. Per germline, CDR1 GTSNPN and CDR2 SVGIG (reference sequence). There are 13 residues in the CDR3. V was pared by 5 bases and J by 1 base, with 3 bases of the junction left unmatched. CDR3 nucleotides: TGTGCCTGGCCAGGGACAGGGAACACTGAAGCTTTCTTT. Its protein is CAWPGTGNTEAFF.

The chain carries TRBV6-5 and TRBJ1-4; 7 nucleotides align to TRBD1. After removal of 3 bases from V and 8 bases from J, the junction contained 6 bases not matched to a gene. This CDR3 spans 14 amino acids. Germline CDR1 and CDR2: MNHEY and SVGAGI. In nucleotides, the CDR3 is TGTGCCAGCAGTTATACAGGGGAAGGAGAAAAACTGTTTTTT. Encoded protein: CASSYTGEGEKLFF.

The gene calls are TRBV7-2 and TRBJ1-5, with TRBD1 as a possible D gene (5 bases). In germline, CDR1 is SGHTA, CDR2 FQGNSA. The CDR3 is 15 amino acids. The V and J ends lost 4 bases and 2 bases respectively, with 12 bases between them. The CDR3 spells CASSSQGYGNQPQHF. The CDR3 DNA reads as TGTGCCAGCAGCTCGCAGGGATACGGCAATCAGCCCCAGCATTTT.

This rearrangement joins TRBV21-1 to TRBJ2-4; the table gives TRBD2 as D, unverified against the DNA. TRBV21-1 is a pseudogene locus. The CDR3 is made up of 16 amino acids. CDR3 bases: TGTGCCAGCAGCGGGGGGATCAAGGAGGCCAAAAACATTCAGTACTTC. Encoded protein: CASSGGIKEAKNIQYF.

The V gene is TRBV4-3, the J gene TRBJ1-4, with TRBD1 matching over 9 bases. CDR1 is LGHNA, CDR2 YSLEER, per germline. V lost 0 bases and J lost 10; bases outside the gene matches: 21. CDR3 length equals 20 residues. CDR3 amino acids: CASSQDLGEGQGHLCGKLFF. CDR3 coding DNA: TGCGCCAGCAGCCAAGATCTGGGAGAGGGACAGGGACATCTGTGTGGAAAACTGTTTTTT.

The chain is built from TRBV30 and TRBJ1-2; a weak D match, TRBD1 (5 bases). The germline V and J ends were trimmed by 2 bases and 7 bases, with 11 bases remaining between them. The CDR3 covers 12 residues. Germline CDR1 GTSNPN, CDR2 SVGIG (reference sequence). Here the CDR3 reads CAWSRGGSGYTF. DNA of the CDR3: TGTGCCTGGAGTAGGGGAGGGTCTGGCTACACCTTC.

The chain links TRBV18 to TRBJ1-4, with D perhaps TRBD1 (5 bases). V gave up 4 bases and J gave up 7 bases, with 10 bases separating them. The germline gives CDR1 KGHSH, CDR2 LQKENI. The CDR3 is 13 residues long. DNA for the CDR3: TGTGCCAGCTCACGGGGCCTGGGTGAAAAACTGTTTTTT. It encodes CASSRGLGEKLFF.

This clone was counted between two and nine times. The chain is built from TRBV30 and TRBJ1-2, with D possibly matching TRBD1 (6 bases). Germline V gene lookup returns CDR1 GTSNPN and CDR2 SVGIG (reference sequence). CDR3 size: 15 residues. V lost 2 bases to trimming and J lost 2 bases, with 15 bases between them. This CDR3 is CAWSPGTTANYGYTF. CDR3 bases: TGTGCCTGGAGTCCCGGGACAACTGCCAACTATGGCTACACCTTC.

The rearrangement links TRBV2 to TRBJ2-7; 7 nucleotides agree with TRBD1. This CDR3 has 15 amino acids. CDR1 SNHLY and CDR2 FYNNEI come from the germline V gene. V was pared by 9 bases and J by 3 bases, with 14 bases of the junction left unmatched. The CDR3, as DNA: TGTGCCAGTAGCCAACCCCTGTCAGGGGGCTACGAGCAGTACTTC. The encoded protein is CASSQPLSGGYEQYF.

This chain links TRBV2 with TRBJ2-7; 8 nucleotides align to TRBD1. Germline V gene data show CDR1 as SNHLY and CDR2 as FYNNEI. The CDR3 sequence is 13 residues long. The V and J ends lost 8 bases and 7 bases, in that order; junction bases with no gene match: 10. This chain's CDR3 is CASAGQGMGEQYF. The CDR3 nucleotides are TGTGCCAGCGCCGGACAGGGAATGGGGGAGCAGTACTTC.

The chain employs TRBV5-4 and TRBJ2-3; TRBD2 agrees at 13 bases. In germline, CDR1 is SGHNT, CDR2 YYREEE (reference sequence). This CDR3 is built from 17 residues. V lost 4 bases, J lost 0 bases, and 5 bases stayed unmatched. The CDR3 nucleotides are TGTGCCAGCAGCCTAGGGACTAGCGGGACTAGCACAGATACGCAGTATTTT. Translating gives CASSLGTSGTSTDTQYF.

V is TRBV20-1 and J is TRBJ2-5, with a weak D call TRBD1 (6 bases). Per germline, CDR1 DFQATT and CDR2 SNEGSKA (reference sequence). V was clipped by 3 bases and J by 9 bases, with 8 bases between them. This CDR3 is built from 10 residues. The CDR3 DNA sequence: TGCAGTGCTAGCAGGGGAGCCCAGTACTTC. Its translation is CSASRGAQYF.

This chain links TRBV27 with TRBJ2-2; weak D call: TRBD2 (6 bases). This CDR3 region has 17 residues. V was pared by 0 bases and J by 5 bases, with 16 bases between. Germline assignment: CDR1 MNHEY and CDR2 SMNVEV (reference sequence). Written as DNA, the CDR3 is TGTGCCAGCAGTTTATCGGGCGGGACTCCCGTAACCGGGGAGCTGTTTTTT. Encoded protein: CASSLSGGTPVTGELFF.